This T cell receptor beta chain was recorded in a study of neurological immune-mediated disorders. The V gene lost 1 base and the J gene lost 2 bases, with 12 bases spanning the gap. The germline V gene encodes CDR1 DFQATT and CDR2 SNEGSKA (reference sequence). CDR3 length: 15 residues. Every sequencing run returned over 200 million TCR-beta sequences, which were derived from 15-18 subjects. TCRdb reprocessed the 5' RACE reads with MiXCR, giving one entry per CDR3 protein. In the table there are some 46,000 distinct CDR3 sequences, approximately 4.5% of which are singletons. General study findings and limits: The greatest TCR clonal expansion occurred in HTLV-1-associated myelopathy and the least in multiple sclerosis, which fell below healthy controls.

This clonotype was detected ten times or more. Its target is not known. The TCR was taken from an older woman with multiple sclerosis. The specimen sequenced was PBMCs. The chain joins TRBV20-1 to TRBJ2-1; D possibly corresponds to TRBD2 (6 bases). CDR3 sequence reads: CSARGGGETYNEQFF. DNA of the CDR3: TGCAGTGCTAGAGGCGGCGGGGAGACCTACAATGAGCAGTTCTTC.